These 8 T cell receptor beta chains originate from one sample sequenced in a study of cytomegalovirus exposure and HLA in healthy donors. The study ran its PCR with 60 Vbeta and 13 Jbeta primers. Sequencing used immunoSEQ multiplex PCR; TCRdb keeps in-frame clones, though not all of them. The sample carries some 200,000 clones, 75% to 90% recorded once. What was sequenced was PBMCs. The source of these receptors is a woman between 45 and 60 years old in good health and CMV-seropositive.

The chain employs TRBV30 and TRBJ2-3; D is unresolved. The CDR3 sequence is 12 residues long. CDR1 is GTSNPN and CDR2 is SVGIG in the germline V gene (reference sequence). Trimming pared 3 bases from V and 2 bases from J, leaving 6 bases between. CDR3 amino acids: CAWSPITDTQYF. CDR3 DNA sequence: TGTGCCTGGAGCCCTATCACAGATACGCAGTATTTT.

The rearrangement joins TRBV4-2 to TRBJ1-5; D might be TRBD1 (5 bases). Deletions cut 2 bases from V and 5 bases from J, with 13 bases between. The germline gives CDR1 LGHNA, CDR2 YNFKEQ. The CDR3 sequence is 15 residues long. The CDR3: CASSQTGDLDQPQHF. DNA of the CDR3: TGTGCCAGCAGCCAAACGGGGGACTTGGATCAGCCCCAGCATTTT.

The chain is built from TRBV5-1 and TRBJ2-3; D might be TRBD1 (5 bases). CDR3 size: 15 residues. Germline assignment: CDR1 SGHRS and CDR2 YFSETQ. Deletions cut 4 bases from V and 4 bases from J, with 16 bases between. DNA for the CDR3: TGCGCCAGCAGCAGGAAGCTCATGGGGCCAGATACGCAGTATTTT. Translation gives CASSRKLMGPDTQYF.

As regards this clone: One end of the junction does not line up with germline, which may come from a read error. This rearrangement joins TRBV10-2 to TRBJ2-2; 9 bases line up with TRBD2. CDR3 size: 15 residues. Germline-derived CDR1 and CDR2 are WSHSY and SAAADI. DNA for the CDR3: TGCGCCAGCAGGAATAGCGGGGGTGACCCCGGGGAGCCGTTTTTT. Translating it yields CASRNSGGDPGEPFF.

The chain recombines TRBV28 with TRBJ2-7, with 7 bases lining up with TRBD1. CDR1 and CDR2 (germline): MDHEN, SYDVKM. J was trimmed by 2 bases and V by 4 bases; bases with no gene match: 11. This CDR3 is built from 16 residues. The CDR3 sequence: CASSSSVLGTAYEQYF. The CDR3 DNA follows: TGTGCCAGCAGTTCCTCTGTATTAGGGACAGCCTACGAGCAGTACTTC.

The chain joins TRBV4-1 to TRBJ2-5, with TRBD2 matching over 10 bases. CDR3 size: 16 residues. V shed 1 base and J 0 bases; nucleotides not matched to a gene: 2. The germline V gene has CDR1 MGHRA and CDR2 YSYEKL. The CDR3 loop is CASSQVGTSDQETQYF. In nucleotides, the CDR3 is TGCGCCAGCAGCCAAGTAGGGACTAGCGACCAAGAGACCCAGTACTTC.

Turning to this clone: The germline gene is not matched at one end of the junction; a read error may be the cause. This same CDR3 is encoded by further DNA sequences in the sample. The chain combines TRBV6-5 with TRBJ2-5, with TRBD1 matching over 7 bases. The germline V gene has CDR1 MNHEY and CDR2 SVGAGI. CDR3 size: 16 residues. CDR3 loop: CASSLYRGPVGETQYF. CDR3 DNA sequence: TGTGCCAGCAGTTTATACAGGGGCCCCGTGGGAGAGACCCAATACTTC.

J is TRBJ2-3 and V is TRBV2, with a weak D call TRBD2 (7 bases). Germline V gene data show CDR1 as SNHLY and CDR2 as FYNNEI. V lost 4 bases, J lost 1 base, and 12 bases lay in between. CDR3 length equals 15 residues. CDR3 in DNA: TGTGCCAGCAGTGTGGGGGCGGGGGGCACAGATACGCAGTATTTT. It yields the protein CASSVGAGGTDTQYF. Together with reference TRBV2 and TRBJ2-3, the CDR3 gives the full variable domain: EPEVTQTPSHQVTQMGQEVILRCVPISNHLYFYWYRQILGQKVEFLVSFYNNEISEKSEIFDDQFSVERPDGSNFTLKIRSTKLEDSAMYFCASSVGAGGTDTQYFGPGTRLTVL.